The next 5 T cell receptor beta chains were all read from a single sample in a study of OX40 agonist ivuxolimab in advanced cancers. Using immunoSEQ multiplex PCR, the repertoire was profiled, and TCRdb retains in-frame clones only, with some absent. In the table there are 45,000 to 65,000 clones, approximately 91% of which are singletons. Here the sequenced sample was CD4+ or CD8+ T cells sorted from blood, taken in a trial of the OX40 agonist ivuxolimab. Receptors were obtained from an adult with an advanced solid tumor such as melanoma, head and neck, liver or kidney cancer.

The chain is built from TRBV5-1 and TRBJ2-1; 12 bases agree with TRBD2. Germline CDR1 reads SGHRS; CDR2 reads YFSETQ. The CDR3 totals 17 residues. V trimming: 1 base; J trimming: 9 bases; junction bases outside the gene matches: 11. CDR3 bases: TGCGCCAGCAGCTTGTATCCGGCTAGCGGGAGGGCCCCTGAGCAGTTCTTC. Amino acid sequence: CASSLYPASGRAPEQFF.

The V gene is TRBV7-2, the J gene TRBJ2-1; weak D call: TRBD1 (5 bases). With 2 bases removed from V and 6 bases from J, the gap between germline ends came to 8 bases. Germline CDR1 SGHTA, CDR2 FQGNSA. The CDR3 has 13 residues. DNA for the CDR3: TGTGCCAGCAGCTTACAGGGCCTCAATGAGCAGTTCTTC. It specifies CASSLQGLNEQFF.

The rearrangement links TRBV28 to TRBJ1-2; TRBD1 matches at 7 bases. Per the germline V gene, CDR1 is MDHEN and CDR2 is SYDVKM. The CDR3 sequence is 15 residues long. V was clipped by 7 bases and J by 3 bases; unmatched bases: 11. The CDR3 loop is CASIGGTGVYYGYTF. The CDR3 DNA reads TGTGCCAGCATCGGGGGTACAGGGGTATACTATGGCTACACCTTC.

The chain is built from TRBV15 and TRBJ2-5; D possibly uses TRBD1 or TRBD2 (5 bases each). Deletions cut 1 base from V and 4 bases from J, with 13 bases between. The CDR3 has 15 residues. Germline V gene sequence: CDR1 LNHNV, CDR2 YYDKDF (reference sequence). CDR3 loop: CATSRAGRFLETQYF. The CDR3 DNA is TGTGCCACCAGCAGAGCGGGACGGTTTTTAGAGACCCAGTACTTC.

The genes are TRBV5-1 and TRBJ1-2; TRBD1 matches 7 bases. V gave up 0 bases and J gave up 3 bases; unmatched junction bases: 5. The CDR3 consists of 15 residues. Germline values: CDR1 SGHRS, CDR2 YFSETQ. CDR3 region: CASSLEGQGDYGYTF. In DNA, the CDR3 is TGCGCCAGCAGCTTGGAGGGTCAGGGGGACTATGGCTACACCTTC.